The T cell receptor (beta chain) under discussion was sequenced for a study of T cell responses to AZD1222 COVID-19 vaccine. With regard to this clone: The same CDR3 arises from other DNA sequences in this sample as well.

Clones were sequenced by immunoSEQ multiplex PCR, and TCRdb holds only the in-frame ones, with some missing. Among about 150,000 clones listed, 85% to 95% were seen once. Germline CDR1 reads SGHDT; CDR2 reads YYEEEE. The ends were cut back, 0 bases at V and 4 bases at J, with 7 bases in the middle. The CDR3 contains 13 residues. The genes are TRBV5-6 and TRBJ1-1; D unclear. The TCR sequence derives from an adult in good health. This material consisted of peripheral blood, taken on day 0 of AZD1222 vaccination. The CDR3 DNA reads TGTGCCAGCAGCTTGGGGGGTAGCACTGAAGCTTTCTTT. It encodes CASSLGGSTEAFF.